This T cell receptor (beta chain) came from a study of siplizumab effects on memory and regulatory T cells. In this sample, this clone turned up a few times. Its target is not known. Findings and limits, study-wide: The Treg-derived share of mappable alloreactive CD4+ clones averaged about 74% with siplizumab and approximately 28% in controls.

Per sample, roughly 9.5 x 10^4 TCR templates were assayed. The data were produced by immunoSEQ multiplex PCR, yet TCRdb's version contains in-frame clones alone and is incomplete. The profile shows about 69,000 clones, roughly 88% of them singletons. V dropped 6 bases and J dropped 9; count of bases not matched to a gene: 2. Germline V gene data show CDR1 as MNHNS and CDR2 as SASEGT. This CDR3 is built from 13 residues. Sequenced input: Tregs sorted from blood. The sequence was obtained from a human donor in good health. The V and J genes are TRBV6-1 and TRBJ2-1, with TRBD2 matching over 13 bases. The CDR3 nucleotides read TGTGCCAGCAGAGGACTAGCGGGAGTTGAGCAGTTCTTC. This codes for CASRGLAGVEQFF.